This TCR beta chain was sequenced for a study of CD8 T cells in Susac syndrome. With random hexamers, about 0.45 to 1 ug RNA was reverse transcribed. One entry per CDR3 protein, called by TCRdb with MiXCR from the immunoSEQ multiplex PCR reads. Among roughly 170,000 distinct CDR3 sequences listed, approximately 94% were seen once. Negative magnetic isolation gave CD8+ and CD4+ cells; FACS enriched CD8+ TEMRA. The CDR3 covers 15 residues. Germline CDR1 MNHNY, CDR2 SVGAGI (reference sequence). Trimming removed 5 bases from V and 11 bases from J; junction bases left unmatched: 14. Sequences were obtained from CD4+ T cells from PBMCs. V and J are TRBV6-6 and TRBJ1-5; 8 nucleotides agree with TRBD1. The source of this sequence is a human donor with multiple sclerosis. The CDR3 loop reads CASSPGDRSPSTQHF. CDR3 nucleotide sequence: TGTGCCAGCAGTCCGGGGGACAGGTCCCCATCGACCCAGCATTTT.